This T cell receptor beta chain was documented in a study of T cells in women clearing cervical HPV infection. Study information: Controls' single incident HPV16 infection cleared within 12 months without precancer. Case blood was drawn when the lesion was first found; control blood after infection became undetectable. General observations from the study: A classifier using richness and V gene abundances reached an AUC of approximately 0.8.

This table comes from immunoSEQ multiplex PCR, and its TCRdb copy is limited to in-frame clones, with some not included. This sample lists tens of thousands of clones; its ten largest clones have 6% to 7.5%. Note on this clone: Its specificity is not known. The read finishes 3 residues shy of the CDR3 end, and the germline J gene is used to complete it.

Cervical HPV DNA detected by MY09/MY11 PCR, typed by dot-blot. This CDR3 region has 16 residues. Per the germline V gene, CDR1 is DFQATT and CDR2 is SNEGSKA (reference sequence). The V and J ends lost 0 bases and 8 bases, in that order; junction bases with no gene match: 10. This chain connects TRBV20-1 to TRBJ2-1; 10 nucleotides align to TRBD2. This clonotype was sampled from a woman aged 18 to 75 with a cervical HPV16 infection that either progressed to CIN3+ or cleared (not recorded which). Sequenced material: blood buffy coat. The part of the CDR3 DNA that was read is TGCAGTGCTAGAGATGTGGGACTAGCGTCACGGGATGAG. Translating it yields CSARDVGLASRDE. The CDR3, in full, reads CSARDVGLASRDEQFF.